The 22 T cell receptor beta chains listed next were all sequenced from one sample in a study of T cell responses to AZD1222 COVID-19 vaccine. TCRdb keeps only in-frame clones here, not all; method: immunoSEQ multiplex PCR. This repertoire shows approximately 150,000 clones, approximately 86% found once; its top ten account for approximately 5.4%. Sample: peripheral blood, taken 28 days after the second dose of the MenACWY control vaccine. The receptor set was obtained from an adult who received the MenACWY meningococcal vaccine as a control.

The chain joins TRBV28 to TRBJ1-2; D is unresolved. V gave up 1 base and J gave up 4 bases, with 7 bases separating them. From germline, CDR1 is MDHEN and CDR2 SYDVKM. The CDR3 has 13 amino acids. The CDR3 region has the DNA TGTGCCAGCAGTTTATTTGACGGCTATGGCTACACCTTC. Translating gives CASSLFDGYGYTF.

This chain uses TRBV6-2 or TRBV6-3 with TRBJ2-7, with D maybe TRBD1 (5 bases). Trimming stripped 7 bases from V and 2 bases from J, with 15 bases between. The CDR3 is 14 residues long. Germline V CDR1 and CDR2: MNHEY, SVGEGT. CDR3 residues: CASNPLEGAYEQYF. The DNA of the CDR3 is TGTGCCAGCAACCCCTTAGAAGGGGCCTACGAGCAGTACTTC.

The rearrangement uses TRBV27 and TRBJ2-2; 9 bases agree with TRBD1. Germline V gives CDR1 MNHEY, CDR2 SMNVEV (reference sequence). The length of the CDR3 is 17 residues. After removal of 3 bases from V and 6 bases from J, the junction contained 11 bases not matched to a gene. CDR3 protein: CASSLFTGGARAGELFF. The CDR3 coding sequence is TGTGCCAGCAGTTTGTTCACAGGGGGCGCTCGGGCCGGGGAGCTGTTTTTT.

The chain has TRBV29-1 and TRBJ1-2; tentative D call: TRBD1 (5 bases). V was shortened by 5 bases and J by 6 bases, with 19 bases between the two germline ends. Per germline, CDR1 SQVTM and CDR2 ANQGSEA. This CDR3 spans 14 amino acids. In nucleotides, the CDR3 is TGCAGCGTTCTAAGCTTCGGGACTGTCGATGGCTACACCTTC. Protein product: CSVLSFGTVDGYTF.

The chain has TRBV7-3 and TRBJ2-1; TRBD2 matches at 8 bases. The CDR3 is 16 amino acids. CDR1 SGHTA and CDR2 FQGTGA come from the germline V gene. Trimming at V came to 3 bases and at J to 2 bases, leaving 6 bases not matched to a gene. In nucleotides, the CDR3 is TGTGCCAGCAGCTTGTCCGGGGGGGCCCCCTACAATGAGCAGTTCTTC. Translating it yields CASSLSGGAPYNEQFF.

The rearrangement joins TRBV4-3 to TRBJ2-1; tentatively, D is TRBD2 (5 bases). CDR3 length equals 14 residues. Germline CDR1 reads LGHNA; CDR2 reads YSLEER. V dropped 2 bases and J dropped 5 bases, with 10 bases sitting between them. CDR3 loop: CASSQITRDNEQFF. In DNA form, the CDR3 reads TGCGCCAGCAGCCAAATTACGAGGGACAATGAGCAGTTCTTC.

The J gene is TRBJ1-2, the V gene TRBV6-6; D not resolved. V lost 0 bases and J 2 bases, leaving 10 bases between the germline ends. Germline assignment: CDR1 MNHNY and CDR2 SVGAGI (reference sequence). This CDR3 spans 15 amino acids. The CDR3 is CASSYSTPENYGYTF. In DNA, the CDR3 is TGTGCCAGCAGTTACTCGACTCCGGAAAACTATGGCTACACCTTC.

The J gene is TRBJ2-1, the V gene TRBV29-1; D call uncertain. The ends were cut back, 0 bases at V and 2 bases at J, with 8 bases in the middle. Germline lookup yields CDR1 SQVTM and CDR2 ANQGSEA. The CDR3 has 14 residues. CDR3 coding DNA: TGCAGCGTTGAAGATGAAGTAACCTACAATGAGCAGTTCTTC. As protein: CSVEDEVTYNEQFF.

The V and J genes are TRBV19 and TRBJ1-2, with D maybe TRBD1 (5 bases). The ends were cut back, 9 bases at V and 2 bases at J, with 13 bases in the middle. This CDR3 has 13 amino acids. Germline V CDR1 and CDR2: LNHDA, SQIVND (reference sequence). CDR3 nucleotides: TGTGCCAGCCGGGACGGGATAAACTATGGCTACACCTTC. Amino acid sequence: CASRDGINYGYTF.

The chain has TRBV19 and TRBJ2-3; 9 bases match TRBD1. The germline CDR1 and CDR2 sequences are LNHDA and SQIVND (reference sequence). V lost 3 bases and J lost 4; bases outside the gene matches: 5. CDR3 length equals 15 residues. The CDR3 loop reads CASSIRDRVADTQYF. CDR3 coding DNA: TGTGCCAGTAGTATCCGGGACAGGGTTGCAGATACGCAGTATTTT.

This clone was counted between two and nine times. This sample includes further DNA sequences coding for the same CDR3. The rearrangement joins TRBV18 to TRBJ2-2, with a weak D call TRBD1 (6 bases). The CDR3 runs to 14 residues. Trimming pared 2 bases from V and 3 bases from J, leaving 7 bases between. Per the germline V gene, CDR1 is KGHSH and CDR2 is LQKENI. This CDR3 reads CASSPGTYTGELFF. The CDR3 DNA sequence: TGTGCCAGCTCACCAGGGACATACACCGGGGAGCTGTTTTTT. Full variable domain (missing parts from reference TRBV18 and TRBJ2-2): NAGVMQNPRHLVRRRGQEARLRCSPMKGHSHVYWYRQLPEEGLKFMVYLQKENIIDESGMPKERFSAEFPKEGPSILRIQQVVRGDSAAYFCASSPGTYTGELFFGEGSRLTVL.

V gene TRBV7-8 combines with J gene TRBJ2-1; 11 nucleotides agree with TRBD2. The germline CDR1 and CDR2 sequences are SGHVS and FQNEAQ. J gave up 9 bases and V 1 base, and 5 bases lay outside the gene matches. The CDR3 sequence is 15 residues long. As DNA, the CDR3 is TGTGCCAGCAGCTTAGTGGTAGCGGGGGGGAGTGAGCAGTTCTTC. Translating gives CASSLVVAGGSEQFF.

The rearrangement links TRBV10-3 to TRBJ1-2, with D possibly matching TRBD1 (5 bases). V lost 0 bases and J lost 2, with 7 bases in between. This CDR3 comprises 14 residues. The germline V gene has CDR1 ENHRY and CDR2 SYGVKD. The CDR3 DNA is TGTGCCATCAGTGAGTCCCGGGGCAACTATGGCTACACCTTC. Its translation: CAISESRGNYGYTF.

The chain recombines TRBV4-1 with TRBJ1-1; 7 positions match TRBD1. V lost 4 bases and J lost 4; bases outside the gene matches: 6. The CDR3 is made up of 14 amino acids. Germline assignment: CDR1 MGHRA and CDR2 YSYEKL. The CDR3 region has the DNA TGCGCCAGCAGCCGGGAACAGGGGCCCACTGAAGCTTTCTTT. Amino acids: CASSREQGPTEAFF.

The genes are TRBV2 and TRBJ2-5; TRBD1 matches 7 bases. This CDR3 has 14 amino acids. Germline CDR1 SNHLY, CDR2 FYNNEI. Trimming took 6 bases from V and 5 from J; bases not matched to a gene: 9. The CDR3 is CASRGNRGRETQYF. CDR3 bases: TGTGCCAGCAGAGGAAACAGGGGACGGGAGACCCAGTACTTC.

The chain combines TRBV7-2 with TRBJ2-1; TRBD1 might be the D (6 bases). CDR1 and CDR2 (germline): SGHTA, FQGNSA. Trimming pared 4 bases from V and 6 bases from J, leaving 10 bases between. This CDR3 contains 13 residues. The CDR3 sequence is CASSSEQGNEQFF. For the CDR3, the DNA is TGTGCCAGCAGCTCTGAACAGGGCAATGAGCAGTTCTTC.

The CDR3 DNA follows: TGTGCCAGCACCCCCGGGGGGGGAGGCTACACCTTC. Its translation: CASTPGGGGYTF. The rearrangement joins TRBV6-2 or TRBV6-3 to TRBJ1-2; D is possibly TRBD1 (5 bases). This CDR3 has 12 residues. V was shortened by 7 bases and J by 8 bases, with 14 bases between the two germline ends. The germline gives CDR1 MNHEY, CDR2 SVGEGT.

This sequence joins TRBV4-3 and TRBJ2-4; the D gene is possibly TRBD2 (5 bases). V was trimmed by 0 bases and J by 7 bases, leaving 19 bases between them. CDR1 and CDR2 from the germline V gene are LGHNA and YSLEER. The CDR3 spans 17 residues. The CDR3 DNA sequence: TGCGCCAGCAGCCAAGATTCCGGAGGTTTTGGGTTCAACATTCAGTACTTC. Translated: CASSQDSGGFGFNIQYF.

The chain combines TRBV14 with TRBJ2-1; D possibly corresponds to TRBD2 (6 bases). The CDR3 is 15 residues long. Trimming left V 2 bases short and J 3 bases short, with 11 bases between. Germline V CDR1 and CDR2: SGHDN, FVKESK. Written as DNA, the CDR3 is TGTGCCAGCAGCCAACGCGGGATAATCTACAATGAGCAGTTCTTC. Protein: CASSQRGIIYNEQFF.

J is TRBJ2-1 and V is TRBV2; unclear D gene. The CDR3 covers 15 residues. V was pared by 0 bases and J by 6 bases, with 12 bases between. Looked up from germline, CDR1 is SNHLY and CDR2 is FYNNEI. The CDR3 DNA reads TGTGCCAGCAGTGAAGCTGACTGGGGTACCAATGAGCAGTTCTTC. Translating it yields CASSEADWGTNEQFF.

The chain is built from TRBV30 and TRBJ2-7, with D hard to call. The germline V gene encodes CDR1 GTSNPN and CDR2 SVGIG (reference sequence). The V end was cut by 0 bases, the J end by 0 bases, with 9 bases between. This CDR3 is built from 14 residues. This CDR3 is CAWSVTRSSYEQYF. In DNA, the CDR3 is TGTGCCTGGAGTGTAACCCGGAGCTCCTACGAGCAGTACTTC.

The chain recombines TRBV12-3 or TRBV12-4 with TRBJ2-1; D call uncertain. The V gene lost 3 bases and the J gene lost 15 bases, with 12 bases spanning the gap. The CDR3 contains 11 residues. In DNA form, the CDR3 reads TGTGCCAGCAGTTTTAACAACGAGAGGTTCTTC. Protein: CASSFNNERFF.